Detailed here is one TCR beta chain. This sample was included in a study of blood T cell repertoires in COVID-19. Across the whole study: The study drew acute and convalescent COVID-19 samples from the United States, Italy and Spain.

Here immunoSEQ multiplex PCR was the method, and the copy in TCRdb shows in-frame clones only, minus some. This sample yields 150,000 to 200,000 clones, of which 76% are seen a single time; 17% belongs to the top ten. The germline CDR1 and CDR2 sequences are SGDLS and YYNGEE. With 4 bases removed from V and 5 bases from J, the gap between germline ends came to 12 bases. The CDR3 is 14 amino acids. Sequencing was carried out using PBMCs or T cells enriched from blood (not recorded which). The sequence derives from a woman in her fifties or sixties with acute COVID-19. The genes are TRBV9 and TRBJ2-2, with D possibly matching TRBD1 (8 bases). CDR3 nucleotide sequence: TGTGCCAGCAGCCAACAGGGGGGGACCGGGGAGCTGTTTTTT. It codes for CASSQQGGTGELFF.